This T cell receptor beta chain was sequenced in a study of siplizumab effects on memory and regulatory T cells. Study-level findings and limits: Whether the proliferating Tregs (from siplizumab cultures) were suppressive was not confirmed. The mean Treg-derived percentage of mappable alloreactive CD4+ clones was around 69% with siplizumab compared with approximately 28% in controls.

The germline V gene encodes CDR1 MNHEY and CDR2 SMNVEV (reference sequence). CDR3 length equals 12 residues. V lost 3 bases, J lost 7 bases, and 9 bases lay in between. About this clone: The antigen remains undetermined. This same CDR3 is encoded by further DNA sequences in the sample.

Using immunoSEQ multiplex PCR, the repertoire was profiled, and TCRdb retains in-frame clones only, with some absent. The sample shows around 100,000 clones, 91% of them seen only once. The rearrangement links TRBV27 to TRBJ1-2; D is possibly TRBD1 (6 bases). Specimen: CD4+ T cells sorted from blood. The origin of this receptor is a human donor in good health. DNA of the CDR3: TGTGCCAGCAGTTTTAGGGGGGGTGGCTACACCTTC. Amino acid sequence: CASSFRGGGYTF.